This entry concerns a single T cell receptor beta chain. Antigen specificity is unknown. The method was immunoSEQ multiplex PCR; TCRdb's version includes in-frame clones alone and lacks a portion of them. The profile shows roughly 180,000 clones, roughly 88% of them singletons. The V and J ends lost 4 bases and 4 bases, in that order; junction bases with no gene match: 7. Per germline, CDR1 MNHEY and CDR2 SVGEGT. The CDR3 consists of 16 residues. The data originate from a study of T cell responses to AZD1222 COVID-19 vaccine. Study-level background: Analysis merged second doses at about 4 or about 12 weeks.

The study's findings and limits: Nearly half of unique spike-specific TCRs reportedly avoided B.1.351 and B.1.1.7 mutated regions. Females made up more of the donors, who were largely white British, and clonal diversity may have come out too low.

The V gene is TRBV6-2 or TRBV6-3, the J gene TRBJ2-2, with 9 bases that match TRBD1. The receptor was isolated from an adult in good health. Source: peripheral blood, taken on day 0 of AZD1222 vaccination. CDR3 nucleotides: TGTGCCAGCAGTTGGTCGCGGGACAGGGTCACCGGGGAGCTGTTTTTT. Amino acids: CASSWSRDRVTGELFF.